The 26 T cell receptor beta chains listed next were all sequenced from one sample in a study of blood T cell repertoires in COVID-19. The assay was immunoSEQ multiplex PCR, and TCRdb's table has in-frame clones only and misses some. This sample has approximately 100,000 clones; 70% to 85% occur once, and the top ten carry approximately 10%. Sequenced material: peripheral blood. The receptors here all came from a man aged 70-80 years with active or convalescent COVID-19.

As concerns this clone: Other DNA sequences in the sample encode the same CDR3. This chain joins TRBV19 and TRBJ2-3, with 8 positions matching TRBD2. Trimming cost V 3 bases and J 2 bases; bases outside gene matches: 7. The CDR3 has 16 amino acids. Germline CDR1 reads LNHDA; CDR2 reads SQIVND (reference sequence). The CDR3 protein is CASSIAAGGPTDTQYF. Here the CDR3 DNA reads TGTGCCAGTAGTATCGCCGCGGGGGGCCCCACAGATACGCAGTATTTT.

V is TRBV20-1 and J is TRBJ2-5, with D unresolved. Germline V gene sequence: CDR1 DFQATT, CDR2 SNEGSKA (reference sequence). V was pared by 8 bases and J by 4 bases, with 11 bases between. The CDR3 spans 11 residues. As DNA, the CDR3 is TGCAGTTCCGCCTTCAGAGAGACCCAGTACTTC. Translated, it gives CSSAFRETQYF.

The chain uses TRBV14 and TRBJ2-3, with 8 bases matching TRBD1. CDR3 length: 15 residues. Trimming removed 3 bases from V and 0 bases from J; junction bases left unmatched: 2. Per the germline V gene, CDR1 is SGHDN and CDR2 is FVKESK. CDR3 loop: CASSQTGVSTDTQYF. DNA for the CDR3: TGTGCCAGCAGCCAGACAGGGGTGAGCACAGATACGCAGTATTTT.

This chain connects TRBV9 to TRBJ2-5, with a possible D match to TRBD2 (5 bases). V was pared by 0 bases and J by 0 bases, with 9 bases between. The germline V gene has CDR1 SGDLS and CDR2 YYNGEE. The CDR3 is 15 residues long. In DNA, the CDR3 is TGTGCCAGCAGCGTAGGAAGCGGCCACCAAGAGACCCAGTACTTC. Protein product: CASSVGSGHQETQYF.

This clone was seen a single time. The chain employs TRBV9 and TRBJ2-1; 9 positions agree with TRBD2. With V trimmed by 2 bases and J by 7 bases, 4 bases remained unmatched. This CDR3 comprises 14 residues. In germline, CDR1 is SGDLS, CDR2 YYNGEE. CDR3 residues: CASSVGGGANEQFF. Here the CDR3 DNA reads TGTGCCAGCAGCGTTGGCGGGGGGGCGAATGAGCAGTTCTTC.

The chain links TRBV18 to TRBJ2-3; D is possibly TRBD2 (6 bases). The V gene's germline CDR1 is KGHSH and CDR2 LQKENI. V lost 4 bases and J 4 bases, leaving 12 bases between the germline ends. The CDR3 contains 14 residues. The CDR3, as DNA: TGTGCCAGCTCACTCCCCGCGGGATCAGATACGCAGTATTTT. It yields the protein CASSLPAGSDTQYF.

V and J are TRBV18 and TRBJ2-7; D possibly corresponds to TRBD1 (5 bases). CDR1 and CDR2 (germline): KGHSH, LQKENI. CDR3 size: 16 residues. Trimming left V 1 base short and J 0 bases short, with 13 bases between. The CDR3 DNA reads as TGTGCCAGCTCACCACAGGCGACAGTGGACTCCTACGAGCAGTACTTC. It translates to CASSPQATVDSYEQYF.

The chain joins TRBV10-3 to TRBJ2-3, with 14 bases that match TRBD2. J lost 3 bases, V lost 10 bases, and 9 bases had no gene match. This CDR3 is built from 16 residues. Germline V CDR1 and CDR2: ENHRY, SYGVKD. The CDR3: CATREGLAGGTDTQYF. The CDR3 DNA is TGTGCCACCAGGGAAGGACTAGCGGGGGGAACAGATACGCAGTATTTT.

The chain links TRBV18 to TRBJ2-1, with 9 bases matching TRBD2. CDR1 is KGHSH and CDR2 is LQKENI in the germline V gene. With V trimmed by 6 bases and J by 2 bases, 5 bases remained unmatched. This CDR3 has 15 amino acids. The CDR3 coding sequence is TGTGCCAGCTCCCGGGCTAGCGGGACCTACAATGAGCAGTTCTTC. This sequence encodes CASSRASGTYNEQFF.

V is TRBV6-5 and J is TRBJ1-1, with 7 bases aligning to TRBD1. CDR3 length equals 15 residues. Trimming cost V 6 bases and J 4 bases; bases outside gene matches: 11. Per the germline V gene, CDR1 is MNHEY and CDR2 is SVGAGI. CDR3 protein: CASSPLGSGGTEAFF. The CDR3 DNA follows: TGTGCCAGCAGCCCACTGGGCTCAGGGGGCACTGAAGCTTTCTTT.

This clone came up a few times. The chain couples TRBV2 to TRBJ2-5; 14 bases fit TRBD2. The CDR3 runs 17 residues. Germline lookup yields CDR1 SNHLY and CDR2 FYNNEI. With 3 bases clipped from V and 3 bases from J, the junction kept 6 bases outside the gene matches. The DNA for the CDR3 is TGTGCCAGCAGTGAGAACTCGGGACTAGCGGGGGAAGAGACCCAGTACTTC. It codes for CASSENSGLAGEETQYF.

DNA for the CDR3: TGCAGCGCTGAGGCAGGGGGCGCGGGTGAGACCCAGTACTTC. Translating it yields CSAEAGGAGETQYF. The chain couples TRBV29-1 to TRBJ2-5; TRBD1 matches 8 bases. This CDR3 contains 14 residues. Looked up from germline, CDR1 is SQVTM and CDR2 is ANQGSEA. The J segment lost 5 bases and the V segment lost 7 bases, leaving 12 bases of the junction unmatched. The full variable domain, with the rest looked up from reference TRBV29-1 and TRBJ2-5, is SAVISQKPSRDICQRGTSLTIQCQVDSQVTMMFWYRQQPGQSLTLIATANQGSEATYESGFVIDKFPISRPNLTFSTLTVSNMSPEDSSIYLCSAEAGGAGETQYFGPGTRLLVL.

The chain carries TRBV12-5 and TRBJ1-6, with TRBD1 identical over 7 bases. Germline CDR1 LGHNT, CDR2 FRNRAP. The CDR3 covers 13 residues. V trimming: 9 bases; J trimming: 7 bases; junction bases outside the gene matches: 6. CDR3 nucleotides: TGTGCTAGCTACAGGGGTCCCAATTCACCCCTCCACTTT. Amino acids: CASYRGPNSPLHF.

V and J are TRBV19 and TRBJ2-1, with a possible D match to TRBD2 (5 bases). The V end lost 0 bases, the J end lost 5 bases, and 17 bases lay between the germline ends. CDR1 is LNHDA and CDR2 is SQIVND in the germline V gene (reference sequence). CDR3 size: 17 residues. The CDR3 nucleotides read TGTGCCAGTAGTATAGACCCTACTAGAACCTATGACAATGAGCAGTTCTTC. Protein sequence: CASSIDPTRTYDNEQFF.

The rearrangement links TRBV27 to TRBJ1-3, with TRBD1 as a possible D gene (5 bases). CDR1 is MNHEY and CDR2 is SMNVEV in the germline V gene (reference sequence). Trimming cost V 8 bases and J 7 bases, with 18 bases left between them. CDR3 length equals 14 residues. The CDR3 sequence: CASSSAQGGNTIYF. CDR3 DNA: TGTGCCAGCTCGTCGGCCCAGGGTGGCAACACCATATATTTT.

The rearrangement joins TRBV7-3 to TRBJ2-1; perhaps TRBD1 as D (5 bases). The CDR3 extends over 14 amino acids. The V end was cut by 5 bases, the J end by 0 bases, with 8 bases between. CDR1 SGHTA and CDR2 FQGTGA come from the germline V gene. The CDR3 protein is CASSDSSSYNEQFF. Written as DNA, the CDR3 is TGTGCCAGCAGCGACAGCAGCTCCTACAATGAGCAGTTCTTC.

The V call is TRBV10-2, the J call TRBJ2-7; 11 bases line up with TRBD1. With V trimmed by 7 bases and J by 11 bases, 16 bases remained unmatched. Germline CDR1 reads WSHSY; CDR2 reads SAAADI. The CDR3 covers 15 residues. The CDR3 protein is CASTDRGQGESWKYF. The CDR3 DNA reads as TGCGCCAGCACCGACCGGGGACAGGGGGAAAGTTGGAAGTACTTC.

V and J are TRBV5-1 and TRBJ2-3; D might be TRBD2 (6 bases). Trimming removed 3 bases at V and 0 bases at J, with 14 bases between. This CDR3 comprises 16 residues. Looked up from germline, CDR1 is SGHRS and CDR2 is YFSETQ. CDR3 DNA sequence: TGCGCCAGCAGCTCCAGGACTACCTCTAGCACAGATACGCAGTATTTT. It encodes CASSSRTTSSTDTQYF.

J is TRBJ2-3 and V is TRBV7-3; D unresolved. This CDR3 has 13 residues. V shed 5 bases and J shed 5 bases, with 11 bases lying between them. Germline V lookup: CDR1 SGHTA, CDR2 FQGTGA. CDR3 sequence reads: CASSPSGRDTQYF. The CDR3 region has the DNA TGTGCCAGCAGCCCCTCTGGCAGAGATACGCAGTATTTT.

The V and J genes are TRBV19 and TRBJ1-1; D remains ambiguous. The CDR3 consists of 15 residues. Trimming left V 0 bases short and J 4 bases short, with 12 bases between. Looked up from germline, CDR1 is LNHDA and CDR2 is SQIVND (reference sequence). The CDR3 nucleotides read TGTGCCAGTAGTATAGAGTTAGGGAGGAGCACTGAAGCTTTCTTT. Amino acid sequence: CASSIELGRSTEAFF.

CDR3 in DNA: TGTGCCAGCAGTCCCATCCGGTCACCCCTCCACTTT. Translated: CASSPIRSPLHF. The rearrangement uses TRBV12-3 or TRBV12-4 and TRBJ1-6; D gene uncertain. This CDR3 has 12 amino acids. Trimming left V 5 bases short and J 10 bases short, with 9 bases between.

This chain connects TRBV4-2 to TRBJ1-1, with a tentative D call TRBD1 (5 bases). CDR3 length equals 15 residues. Germline lookup yields CDR1 LGHNA and CDR2 YNFKEQ. V lost 0 bases, J lost 4 bases, and 12 bases lay in between. The CDR3 DNA is TGTGCCAGCAGCCAAGAGGGCCCCGGGGGCACTGAAGCTTTCTTT. This gives the protein CASSQEGPGGTEAFF.

A few counts support this clone. The chain uses TRBV5-8 and TRBJ1-5; no definite D call. Trimming shortened V by 0 bases and J by 1 base, and 11 bases separated the two germline ends. CDR1 SGHTS and CDR2 YDEGEE come from the germline V gene. The CDR3 extends over 16 amino acids. The CDR3 protein is CASSLGASLSNQPQHF. The CDR3 DNA sequence: TGTGCCAGCAGCTTGGGGGCGAGTTTGAGCAATCAGCCCCAGCATTTT.

The J gene is TRBJ1-1, the V gene TRBV20-1; D call uncertain. Germline V gives CDR1 DFQATT, CDR2 SNEGSKA (reference sequence). The CDR3 totals 11 residues. Trimming shortened V by 0 bases and J by 6 bases, and 5 bases separated the two germline ends. The CDR3 loop reads CSARDLPEAFF. The CDR3 coding sequence is TGCAGTGCTAGAGACCTCCCTGAAGCTTTCTTT.

V and J are TRBV15 and TRBJ1-1, with D unresolved. CDR3 length equals 14 residues. In germline, CDR1 is LNHNV, CDR2 YYDKDF (reference sequence). The V and J ends lost 1 base and 1 base respectively, with 7 bases between them. DNA for the CDR3: TGTGCCACCAGCAGAGGACTAAAGAACACTGAAGCTTTCTTT. Amino acid sequence: CATSRGLKNTEAFF.

The chain recombines TRBV7-9 with TRBJ1-1; D is unresolved. V lost 3 bases and J lost 7, with 12 bases in between. There are 13 residues in the CDR3. Per the germline V gene, CDR1 is SEHNR and CDR2 is FQNEAQ (reference sequence). The DNA of the CDR3 is TGTGCCAGCAGCTTGGAGGCAAGGGATGAAGCTTTCTTT. Amino acid sequence: CASSLEARDEAFF.